This T cell receptor (beta chain) was profiled in a study of blood T cell repertoires in COVID-19 (dated by TCRdb to about 2020). Looking at the study overall: Collaborator samples came from the United States, Italy and Spain and covered acute and convalescent phases of COVID-19. The prospective study material was composed of cDNA or gDNA derived from T cells, B-cell-depleted T cells, or PBMCs. Deeply sampled blood TCRbeta repertoires from subjects exposed to, actively infected with, or recovered from COVID-19 were included in the dataset. The repertoires were released in a freely available public database meant as a resource for research on the immune response to SARS-CoV-2. Samples were obtained from the ongoing ImmuneRACE study (first 160 participants) and from approximately 1,200 subjects provided by 6 global collaborators. A de-identified subject ID, COVID-19 status, age in years and sex were almost always included in the sample metadata. HLA class I and class II types, where available, came from metadata supplied by the sample provider rather than from assay-based typing.

Trimming at the junction amounts to 5 bases on V and 8 bases on J, and the germline ends lie 10 bases apart. The CDR3 measures 11 amino acids from cysteine to phenylalanine. Just the 33-base CDR3 DNA is kept, in frame starting at base 1. The germline V gene (reference sequence) specifies SGHNT as CDR1 and YYREEE as CDR2. The immunoSEQ Assay, a bias-controlled multiplex PCR, was used to amplify TCRbeta CDR3 regions from genomic DNA. Per the authors' processing: Within the assay, amplification of reference gene primers was used to estimate how many nucleated cells each sample contained. To quantify the absolute abundance of each unique TCRbeta CDR3 rearrangement, sequence reads were collapsed and filtered. For each sample, productive Simpson clonality was calculated as the square root of Simpson's diversity index across productive rearrangements. In TCRdb, the immuneACCESS table is reduced to in-frame sequences with V and J assigned. These tables do not hold every clone; where another copy was compared, an unresolved V gene accounts for under half, and the others remain unexplained. V and J calls and clone size are as listed in that table; D and trimming were resolved from the DNA. In this sample the table shows about 190,000 clones, about 88% of which occur a single time. Of the sample, 4.5% to 5% falls within the top ten clones.

Whole blood was collected in K2EDTA tubes by collaborating institutions according to the institutions' own protocols. For TCRbeta analysis, collaborator samples were shipped as frozen whole blood, as isolated PBMCs, or as DNA extracted from either sample type. Overall study results and their limits: Clinical and demographic metadata were provided uncurated, with the amount varying by source and participant.

Concerning this clone: Its specific antigen is unknown. No per-base quality is available; no much larger clone lies one base away.

The sample was peripheral blood. The rearrangement joined TRBV5-4 to TRBJ1-1; perhaps TRBD1 is the D gene, with 5 bases matching. The TCR was taken from a woman aged 80 or over with acute or convalescent COVID-19. The nucleotide sequence reads TGTGCCAGCAGGGGGGGAGGCGAAGCTTTCTTT. It translates as CASRGGGEAFF.